This T cell receptor beta chain was retrieved from a study of regulatory T cells in long-lasting Graves disease. The CDR3 is made up of 15 amino acids. Germline lookup yields CDR1 SNHLY and CDR2 FYNNEI. According to the study, TCR beta libraries were built with iRepertoire HTBI primers and CDR3-region Arm-PCR. TCRdb redid the calling of the multiplex PCR reads with MiXCR, one entry per CDR3 protein. The table shows over 300,000 distinct CDR3 sequences, with less than 20% occurring only once. This clonotype was detected ten times or more. An end of the junction differs from the germline gene, which may be a read error. Time point reported: persistent/refractory GD, antithyroid drugs over 5 years with positive TRAb. From PBMCs, RNA was extracted and then used to make the TCR library.

The V and J genes are TRBV2 and TRBJ1-4; no clear D gene. This clonotype was sampled from a female donor with Graves disease. Sequences were derived from peripheral blood mononuclear cells (PBMCs), sampled when the disease was refractory, from a patient treated with antithyroid drugs. CDR3: CASNPGGRSKEKLFF. The CDR3 DNA sequence: TGTGCCAGCAATCCCGGCGGGCGGTCTAAGGAAAAACTGTTTTTT.